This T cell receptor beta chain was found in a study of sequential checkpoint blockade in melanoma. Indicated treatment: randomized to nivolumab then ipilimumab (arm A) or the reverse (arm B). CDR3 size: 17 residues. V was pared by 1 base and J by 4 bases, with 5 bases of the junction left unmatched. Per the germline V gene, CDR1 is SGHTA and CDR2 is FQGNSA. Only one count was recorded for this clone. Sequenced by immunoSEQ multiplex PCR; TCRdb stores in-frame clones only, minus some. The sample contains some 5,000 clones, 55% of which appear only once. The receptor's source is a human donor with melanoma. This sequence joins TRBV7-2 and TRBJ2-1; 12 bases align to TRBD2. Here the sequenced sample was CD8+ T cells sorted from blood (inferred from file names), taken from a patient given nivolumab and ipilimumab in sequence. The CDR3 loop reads CASSLEDGLAGYNEQFF. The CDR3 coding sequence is TGTGCCAGCAGCTTAGAGGATGGACTAGCGGGATACAATGAGCAGTTCTTC. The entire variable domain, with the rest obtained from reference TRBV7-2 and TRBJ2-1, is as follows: GAGVSQSPSNKVTEKGKDVELRCDPISGHTALYWYRQSLGQGLEFLIYFQGNSAPDKSGLPSDRFSAERTGGSVSTLTIQRTQQEDSAVYLCASSLEDGLAGYNEQFFGPGTRLTVL.